What follows describes a single TCR beta chain. As yet, its antigen is unknown. The data were taken from a study of T cell clonotyping in hematopoietic cell transplantation. The table came from immunoSEQ multiplex PCR; TCRdb's copy has only in-frame clones and leaves some out. The sample records tens of thousands of clones, 65% to 80% being singletons. Broader study findings: CD4 and CD8 repertoire contributions could not be separated without sorting. Pathologically expanded recipient clonotypes increased progressively from day 30 to day 180 as diversity fell.

CDR3 length equals 14 residues. In germline, CDR1 is SGHRS, CDR2 YFSETQ. Between the trimmed V and J ends, which lost 3 bases and 5 bases, there was a span of 14 bases. Time point here: recipient sample about 28 days before transplant, after cytoreduction. V and J are TRBV5-1 and TRBJ2-5, with D uncertain. The source of this sequence is a woman under 40 with chronic myeloid leukemia. Some clones in this sample may be carry-over from other donors' samples. Sequencing was performed on peripheral blood mononuclear cells, taken before stem cell transplant. The CDR3 nucleotides read TGCGCCAGCAGCTGGGATGGTAAAGTGGAGACCCAGTACTTC. Its protein product is CASSWDGKVETQYF.